This TCR beta chain was recovered during a study of CD8 T cells in ankylosing spondylitis. TCRdb re-analysed the 5' RACE reads in MiXCR, keeping a single row per CDR3 protein. The sample yields 350,000 to 450,000 distinct CDR3 sequences, 25% to 30% seen once. Whole-study findings and limits: Ankylosing spondylitis blood appeared to be characterized by a TCR beta motif of under ten highly homologous variants.

Concerning this clonotype itself: The antigen remains unidentified.

CDR1 and CDR2 from the germline V gene are SGHRS and YFSETQ. V was clipped by 4 bases and J by 3 bases, with 16 bases between them. The length of the CDR3 is 15 residues. Sequenced input: blood, either unsorted or a sorted T cell fraction (not recorded which). V and J are TRBV5-1 and TRBJ1-1; tentative D call: TRBD1 (5 bases). The source is a male donor with ankylosing spondylitis. The CDR3 reads CASSRDGLSDTEAFF. The CDR3 DNA sequence: TGCGCCAGCAGCAGGGACGGCTTGTCTGACACTGAAGCTTTCTTT.